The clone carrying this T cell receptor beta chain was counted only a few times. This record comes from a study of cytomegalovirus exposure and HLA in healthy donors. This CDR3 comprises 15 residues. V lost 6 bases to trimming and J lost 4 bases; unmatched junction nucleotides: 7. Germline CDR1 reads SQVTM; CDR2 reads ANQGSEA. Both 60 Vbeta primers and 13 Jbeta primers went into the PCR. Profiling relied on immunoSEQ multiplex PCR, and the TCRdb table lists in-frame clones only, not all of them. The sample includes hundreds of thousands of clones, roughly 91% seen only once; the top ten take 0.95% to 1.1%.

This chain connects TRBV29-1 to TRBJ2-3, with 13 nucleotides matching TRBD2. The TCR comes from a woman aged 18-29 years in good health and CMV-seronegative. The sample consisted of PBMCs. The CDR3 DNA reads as TGCAGCGTCGAGTCCGGGACTAGCGGGGCAGATACGCAGTATTTT. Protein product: CSVESGTSGADTQYF.